This T cell receptor (beta chain) came from a study of cytomegalovirus exposure and HLA in healthy donors. The overall study: About 82 million unique TCRs from HLA-typed donors were held in an early release of data. Study-wide findings and caveats: Confirmation in vitro established that a few CMV-associated chains were specific for CMV antigens. Later analysis identified about 18,000 TCR beta sequences associated with HLA alleles, using a false discovery rate threshold of 0.05.

Comment on this clone: Its specificity is not known.

Researchers ran the PCR with 60 Vbeta and 13 Jbeta primers. Clones were read by immunoSEQ multiplex PCR, and TCRdb kept only the in-frame ones, dropping some. The sample includes more than 80,000 clones, approximately 80% of them seen just once. The trim removed 5 bases at V and 3 bases at J, leaving 2 bases unmatched. From germline, CDR1 is SGHTA and CDR2 FQGTGA. The length of the CDR3 is 14 residues. This clonotype was sampled from a female donor in good health and CMV-seropositive. The chain joins TRBV7-3 to TRBJ2-1; 9 bases fit TRBD1. The sample taken for sequencing was PBMCs. The CDR3, as DNA: TGTGCCAGCAGCGGACAGGGGAGCTACAATGAGCAGTTCTTC. Its protein product is CASSGQGSYNEQFF. The whole variable domain, remainder taken from reference TRBV7-3 and TRBJ2-1, is GAGVSQTPSNKVTEKGKYVELRCDPISGHTALYWYRQSLGQGPEFLIYFQGTGAADDSGLPNDRFFAVRPEGSVSTLKIQRTERGDSAVYLCASSGQGSYNEQFFGPGTRLTVL.